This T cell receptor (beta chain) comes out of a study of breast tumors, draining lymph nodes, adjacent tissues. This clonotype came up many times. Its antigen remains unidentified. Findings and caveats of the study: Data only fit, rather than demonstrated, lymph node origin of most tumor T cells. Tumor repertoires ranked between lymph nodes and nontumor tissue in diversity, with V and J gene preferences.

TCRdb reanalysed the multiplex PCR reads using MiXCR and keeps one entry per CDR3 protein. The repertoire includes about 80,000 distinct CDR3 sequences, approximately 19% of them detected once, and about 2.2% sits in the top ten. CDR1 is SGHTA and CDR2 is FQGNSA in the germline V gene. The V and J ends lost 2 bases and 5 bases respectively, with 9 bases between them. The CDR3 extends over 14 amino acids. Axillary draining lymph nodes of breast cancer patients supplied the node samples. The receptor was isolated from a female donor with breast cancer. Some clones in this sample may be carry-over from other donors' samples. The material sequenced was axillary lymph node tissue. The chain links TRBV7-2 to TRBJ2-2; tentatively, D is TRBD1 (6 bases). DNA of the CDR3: TGTGCCAGCAGCTTAAGGGGGAAGACCGGGGAGCTGTTTTTT. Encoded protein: CASSLRGKTGELFF.